This T cell receptor (beta chain) was identified during a study of blood T cell repertoires in COVID-19. Study information: The United States, Italy and Spain supplied acute and convalescent COVID-19 samples.

Profiled with immunoSEQ multiplex PCR; TCRdb holds only in-frame clones, not every one. The sample carries some 150,000 clones, more than 80% recorded once. Sequencing used peripheral blood. The TCR was taken from a human donor with acute or convalescent COVID-19. The donor label of this sample is uncertain.

The CDR3: CASSAPRDRTYGYTF. DNA of the CDR3: TGTGCCAGCAGCGCTCCCCGGGACAGGACCTATGGCTACACCTTC. The chain uses TRBV9 and TRBJ1-2; 8 nucleotides match TRBD1. CDR3 length: 15 residues. Germline assignment: CDR1 SGDLS and CDR2 YYNGEE. V shed 3 bases, J shed 4 bases, and the junction held 8 bases outside the gene matches.